Shown below are 15 T cell receptor beta chains from a single sample sequenced in a study of T cell responses to AZD1222 COVID-19 vaccine. Sequencing used immunoSEQ multiplex PCR; TCRdb keeps in-frame clones, though not all of them. The table has roughly 200,000 clones, about 90% seen once. The material sequenced was peripheral blood, taken on day 0 of AZD1222 vaccination. The receptor set was obtained from an adult in good health.

J is TRBJ2-7 and V is TRBV27, with 9 bases matching TRBD1. Germline-derived CDR1 and CDR2 are MNHEY and SMNVEV (reference sequence). Trimming at V came to 6 bases and at J to 5 bases, leaving 14 bases not matched to a gene. CDR3 length equals 16 residues. CDR3 amino acids: CASSLYRGQKMNEQYF. The CDR3 bases are TGTGCCAGCAGCCTATACAGGGGGCAAAAAATGAACGAGCAGTACTTC.

This clone appeared a single time. The gene calls are TRBV18 and TRBJ1-2; D unclear. The CDR3 extends over 16 amino acids. CDR1 is KGHSH and CDR2 is LQKENI in the germline V gene. V was pared by 3 bases and J by 5 bases, with 19 bases between. DNA for the CDR3: TGTGCCAGCTCACCCCTAAAGGAGACTACATGGTATGGCTACACCTTC. This gives the protein CASSPLKETTWYGYTF.

The chain is built from TRBV10-2 and TRBJ2-3, with D perhaps matching TRBD2 (6 bases). V was clipped by 0 bases and J by 10 bases, with 11 bases between them. The CDR3 is made up of 13 amino acids. Germline V lookup: CDR1 WSHSY, CDR2 SAAADI. CDR3 in DNA: TGCGCCAGCAGTGAGTCGCCCCCGGGGGCGCAGTATTTT. Its protein product is CASSESPPGAQYF.

The CDR3 DNA is TGTGCCAGCAGTGAACCCCCAGCGAACACCGGGGAGCTGTTTTTT. This sequence encodes CASSEPPANTGELFF. The gene calls are TRBV2 and TRBJ2-2, with D unresolved. Trimming left V 2 bases short and J 0 bases short, with 7 bases between. The CDR3 consists of 15 residues. Germline V gives CDR1 SNHLY, CDR2 FYNNEI.

The rearrangement uses TRBV27 and TRBJ1-2; a possible D gene is TRBD1 (6 bases). Trimming took 4 bases from V and 3 from J, leaving 15 bases between them. The germline CDR1 and CDR2 sequences are MNHEY and SMNVEV (reference sequence). The CDR3 length is 15 residues. The DNA of the CDR3 is TGTGCCAGCAGTTCCTCCTTAACAGGGTACTATGGCTACACCTTC. Translation gives CASSSSLTGYYGYTF.

J is TRBJ2-2 and V is TRBV6-5; D remains ambiguous. The CDR3 consists of 13 residues. With 10 bases removed from V and 1 base from J, the gap between germline ends came to 10 bases. Germline V gene lookup returns CDR1 MNHEY and CDR2 SVGAGI. In DNA, the CDR3 is TGTGCCACATTAAACAGGAACACCGGGGAGCTGTTTTTT. Protein product: CATLNRNTGELFF.

V and J are TRBV5-4 and TRBJ2-2; D is possibly TRBD2 (5 bases). The V and J ends lost 5 bases and 2 bases respectively, with 13 bases between them. CDR3 length: 15 amino acids. From germline, CDR1 is SGHNT and CDR2 YYREEE (reference sequence). In DNA form, the CDR3 reads TGTGCCAGCAGTCGAAGGGAGAAAAACACCGGGGAGCTGTTTTTT. Translated: CASSRREKNTGELFF.

The chain combines TRBV18 with TRBJ1-6, with D perhaps matching TRBD1 (6 bases). V lost 3 bases and J lost 10, with 19 bases in between. There are 16 residues in the CDR3. In germline, CDR1 is KGHSH, CDR2 LQKENI. CDR3 sequence reads: CASSPRPAGEGSPLHF. The CDR3 DNA sequence: TGTGCCAGCTCACCCCGACCGGCAGGGGAGGGCTCACCCCTCCACTTT.

The chain uses TRBV19 and TRBJ1-2; D uncertain. The CDR3 runs to 14 residues. The germline V and J ends were trimmed by 2 bases and 0 bases, with 7 bases remaining between them. Germline lookup yields CDR1 LNHDA and CDR2 SQIVND (reference sequence). CDR3 loop: CASSIIQSNYGYTF. In nucleotides, the CDR3 is TGTGCCAGTAGTATAATACAATCTAACTATGGCTACACCTTC.

The chain couples TRBV30 to TRBJ2-7; 9 positions agree with TRBD2. Germline values: CDR1 GTSNPN, CDR2 SVGIG (reference sequence). V was clipped by 1 base and J by 3 bases; unmatched bases: 4. This CDR3 comprises 14 residues. The chain's CDR3 is CAWSGSSGVYEQYF. The CDR3 DNA follows: TGTGCCTGGAGTGGGTCTAGCGGGGTCTACGAGCAGTACTTC.

This rearrangement joins TRBV7-6 to TRBJ2-7, with 10 bases fitting TRBD2. This CDR3 has 16 amino acids. The junction had 5 bases not matched to a gene; V was cut back by 1 base and J by 2 bases. Germline lookup yields CDR1 SGHVS and CDR2 FNYEAQ. The CDR3 sequence is CASSLEASGGTYEQYF. The DNA for the CDR3 is TGTGCCAGCAGCTTAGAAGCTAGCGGGGGAACCTACGAGCAGTACTTC.

The J gene is TRBJ1-1, the V gene TRBV6-6, with a possible D match to TRBD1 (5 bases). The CDR3 is made up of 13 amino acids. The V end was cut by 2 bases, the J end by 10 bases, with 14 bases between. The germline gives CDR1 MNHNY, CDR2 SVGAGI (reference sequence). The CDR3 protein is CASSYPPRVGAFF. DNA of the CDR3: TGTGCCAGCAGTTACCCCCCCAGGGTTGGAGCTTTCTTT.

The chain carries TRBV5-4 and TRBJ2-5, with a tentative D call TRBD2 (5 bases). There are 14 residues in the CDR3. V shed 4 bases and J shed 1 base, with 11 bases lying between them. Germline CDR1 reads SGHNT; CDR2 reads YYREEE (reference sequence). In DNA, the CDR3 is TGTGCCAGCAGCCGGGGTGGAGGCCAAGAGACCCAGTACTTC. Protein product: CASSRGGGQETQYF.

The chain is built from TRBV19 and TRBJ2-7; D might be TRBD1 (7 bases). This CDR3 is built from 14 residues. V was cut by 3 bases and J by 2 bases, with 11 bases left in between. Germline V CDR1 and CDR2: LNHDA, SQIVND (reference sequence). CDR3 in amino acids: CASSMRGQPYEQYF. In nucleotides, the CDR3 is TGTGCCAGTAGTATGCGGGGACAGCCCTACGAGCAGTACTTC.

The chain is built from TRBV6-1 and TRBJ1-3; D might be TRBD1 (5 bases). Germline-derived CDR1 and CDR2 are MNHNS and SASEGT. Deletions cut 4 bases from V and 2 bases from J, with 18 bases between. The CDR3 runs to 17 residues. CDR3 sequence: CASSVPGPILTGNTIYF. The CDR3 DNA reads as TGTGCCAGCAGTGTTCCGGGACCAATTCTAACTGGAAACACCATATATTTT.